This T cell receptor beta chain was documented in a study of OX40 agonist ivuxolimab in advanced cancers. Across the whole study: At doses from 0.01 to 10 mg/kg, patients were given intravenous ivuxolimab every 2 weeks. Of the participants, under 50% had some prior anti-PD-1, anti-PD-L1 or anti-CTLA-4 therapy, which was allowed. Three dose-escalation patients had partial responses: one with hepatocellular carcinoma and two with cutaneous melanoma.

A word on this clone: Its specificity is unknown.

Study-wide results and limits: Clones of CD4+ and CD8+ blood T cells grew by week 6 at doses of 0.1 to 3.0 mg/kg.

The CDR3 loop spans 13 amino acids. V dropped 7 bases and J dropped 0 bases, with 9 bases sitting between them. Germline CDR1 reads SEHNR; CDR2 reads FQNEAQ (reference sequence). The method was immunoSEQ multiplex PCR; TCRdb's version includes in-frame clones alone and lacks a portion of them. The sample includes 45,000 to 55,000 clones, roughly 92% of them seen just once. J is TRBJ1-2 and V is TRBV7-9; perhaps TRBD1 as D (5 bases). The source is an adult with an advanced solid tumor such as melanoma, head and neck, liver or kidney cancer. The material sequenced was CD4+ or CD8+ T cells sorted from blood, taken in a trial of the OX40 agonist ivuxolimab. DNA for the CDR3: TGTGCCAGCACCCCGGGGGCTAACTATGGCTACACCTTC. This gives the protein CASTPGANYGYTF.